This T cell receptor beta chain was obtained from a study of T cell responses to AZD1222 COVID-19 vaccine. Study-wide results and limits: The study found Spike-specific TCR breadth and depth rose after two AZD1222 doses. Clonal diversity was possibly underestimated; the donors were predominantly white British and more often female.

The germline gives CDR1 GTSNPN, CDR2 SVGIG (reference sequence). V dropped 4 bases and J dropped 4 bases, with 13 bases sitting between them. This CDR3 region has 13 residues. Data came from immunoSEQ multiplex PCR; TCRdb stores just in-frame clones and leaves some out. The repertoire has fewer than 200,000 clones, approximately 90% of them found once; the top ten carry around 3.6%. A note on this clone: Its antigen is currently unknown.

The TCR comes from an adult who received the MenACWY meningococcal vaccine as a control. The sequencing used peripheral blood, collected 28 days after the second dose of the MenACWY control vaccine. The chain has TRBV30 and TRBJ1-1; D is perhaps TRBD1 (5 bases). The CDR3 is CAWTGNLITEAFF. The CDR3 DNA reads TGTGCCTGGACAGGGAACTTAATCACTGAAGCTTTCTTT.